This passage covers 29 T cell receptor beta chains from one sample sequenced in a study of blood T cells in healthy people across ages. The use of a sample-barcoded 5' primer and a J-beta primer mix characterized a second PCR of roughly 6 to 11 cycles. One entry per CDR3 protein results from TCRdb running MiXCR on the 5' RACE reads. In the table there are almost 1 million distinct CDR3 sequences, roughly 51% of which are singletons. What was sequenced was blood. The origin of the receptors is a woman in her fifties or sixties in good health.

The V and J genes are TRBV29-1 and TRBJ2-2; D gene unclear. CDR3 length equals 13 residues. V lost 7 bases and J lost 2, with 11 bases in between. In germline, CDR1 is SQVTM, CDR2 ANQGSEA. CDR3 DNA sequence: TGCAGCGGGGAAAGAGAAAACACCGGGGAGCTGTTTTTT. Translated: CSGERENTGELFF.

The chain carries TRBV12-3 or TRBV12-4 and TRBJ2-3; D uncertain. This CDR3 is 12 amino acids long. V shed 5 bases and J shed 6 bases, with 9 bases lying between them. DNA of the CDR3: TGTGCCAGCAGTCCGACCCTCGATACGCAGTATTTT. It is translated as CASSPTLDTQYF.

In this sample, this clonotype turned up a few times. The genes are TRBV7-2 and TRBJ2-6; D unresolved. This CDR3 spans 15 amino acids. In germline, CDR1 is SGHTA, CDR2 FQGNSA. Trimming stripped 6 bases from V and 0 bases from J, with 9 bases between. CDR3: CASRHTYSGANVLTF. CDR3 DNA: TGTGCCAGCAGACATACTTACTCTGGGGCCAACGTCCTGACTTTC.

This clonotype was observed a few times. The chain is built from TRBV29-1 and TRBJ2-7; D gene ambiguous. The germline gives CDR1 SQVTM, CDR2 ANQGSEA. The V end lost 7 bases, the J end lost 0 bases, and 13 bases lay between the germline ends. This CDR3 has 13 amino acids. CDR3 DNA sequence: TGCAGCGCGCGATTTTTAAGCTCCTACGAGCAGTACTTC. Protein sequence: CSARFLSSYEQYF.

The V gene is TRBV4-1, the J gene TRBJ2-1; D remains ambiguous. The CDR3 totals 17 residues. CDR1 is MGHRA and CDR2 is YSYEKL in the germline V gene. Trimming pared 0 bases from V and 3 bases from J, leaving 15 bases between. For the CDR3, the DNA is TGCGCCAGCAGCCAAGATCGACCCCAGACTGTCTACAATGAGCAGTTCTTC. Its protein product is CASSQDRPQTVYNEQFF.

The table lists this clonotype with a few counts. V and J are TRBV15 and TRBJ2-5; 9 nucleotides line up with TRBD2. Germline V gene lookup returns CDR1 LNHNV and CDR2 YYDKDF (reference sequence). This CDR3 contains 17 residues. Losses at the gene ends were 1 base for V and 2 bases for J; bases not matched to a gene: 8. CDR3 in DNA: TGTGCCACCAGCAGAGGGGGTAGCGGGAGTCTTCAAGAGACCCAGTACTTC. Encoded protein: CATSRGGSGSLQETQYF.

This chain's CDR3 is CASSARGSGSTDTQYF. The CDR3 DNA follows: TGTGCCAGCAGTGCGCGGGGCAGCGGAAGCACAGATACGCAGTATTTT. The gene calls are TRBV12-3 or TRBV12-4 and TRBJ2-3; D possibly corresponds to TRBD2 (6 bases). The CDR3 length is 16 residues. V lost 5 bases and J 0 bases, leaving 15 bases between the germline ends.

The V gene is TRBV18, the J gene TRBJ1-1; D call uncertain. The germline V gene encodes CDR1 KGHSH and CDR2 LQKENI. The CDR3 is made up of 11 amino acids. Trimming cost V 4 bases and J 8 bases, with 8 bases left between them. Here the CDR3 reads CASSQAYEAFF. As DNA, the CDR3 is TGTGCCAGCTCACAGGCTTACGAAGCTTTCTTT.

The chain employs TRBV28 and TRBJ2-5, with D perhaps TRBD2 (6 bases). Germline assignment: CDR1 MDHEN and CDR2 SYDVKM. The CDR3 is made up of 15 amino acids. The V end was cut by 3 bases, the J end by 4 bases, with 15 bases between. CDR3 coding DNA: TGTGCCAGCAGTTTTTTCGGGAGAGGGGCAGAGACCCAGTACTTC. Amino acid sequence: CASSFFGRGAETQYF.

The table lists this clonotype with a few counts. The chain recombines TRBV20-1 with TRBJ2-1, with TRBD2 matching 10 bases. The V gene end was trimmed by 5 bases and the J gene end by 6 bases; junction bases not matched to a gene: 10. This CDR3 region has 15 residues. Germline loops: CDR1 DFQATT, CDR2 SNEGSKA (reference sequence). CDR3 DNA sequence: TGCAGTGCTCTCGGACTAGCGGTCCTGAGCAATGAGCAGTTCTTC. It is translated as CSALGLAVLSNEQFF.

V gene TRBV27 combines with J gene TRBJ2-1; TRBD2 might be the D (6 bases). This CDR3 has 13 residues. Germline V gene sequence: CDR1 MNHEY, CDR2 SMNVEV (reference sequence). V was cut by 4 bases and J by 4 bases, with 8 bases left in between. The CDR3 nucleotides read TGTGCCAGCAGTTGGGGGACTTACAATGAGCAGTTCTTC. Protein product: CASSWGTYNEQFF.

The V and J genes are TRBV4-1 and TRBJ2-7; D is perhaps TRBD2 (5 bases). Germline values: CDR1 MGHRA, CDR2 YSYEKL. The CDR3 extends over 14 amino acids. Trimming stripped 3 bases from V and 12 bases from J, with 21 bases between. The DNA for the CDR3 is TGCGCCAGCAGCCATGCACTCTCCCGGACTCTTCTGTACTTC. Translated: CASSHALSRTLLYF.

V is TRBV11-3 and J is TRBJ2-3; D tentatively reads TRBD1 or TRBD2 (5 bases each). This CDR3 region has 13 residues. Trimming shortened V by 6 bases and J by 6 bases, and 13 bases separated the two germline ends. From germline, CDR1 is SGHNT and CDR2 YENEEA. In DNA, the CDR3 is TGTGCCAGCAGTCGTACAGAGGGGGATACGCAGTATTTT. It specifies CASSRTEGDTQYF.

The J gene is TRBJ1-2, the V gene TRBV27; D possibly corresponds to TRBD1 (5 bases). Trimming removed 7 bases from V and 4 bases from J, with 19 bases in between. CDR3 length: 15 amino acids. Germline V gene sequence: CDR1 MNHEY, CDR2 SMNVEV (reference sequence). This chain's CDR3 is CASIKAQGRGYGYTF. The CDR3 nucleotides are TGTGCCAGCATCAAGGCCCAGGGAAGAGGCTATGGCTACACCTTC.

This clonotype was seen ten or more times. The chain uses TRBV7-2 and TRBJ2-1, with 13 bases fitting TRBD2. This CDR3 is 15 amino acids long. Losses at the gene ends were 5 bases for V and 7 bases for J; bases not matched to a gene: 5. CDR1 is SGHTA and CDR2 is FQGNSA in the germline V gene. CDR3 sequence reads: CASSRGLAGHNEQFF. DNA of the CDR3: TGTGCCAGCAGCCGGGGACTAGCGGGACATAATGAGCAGTTCTTC.

There are a few counts of this clonotype. The chain links TRBV9 to TRBJ1-2, with TRBD1 matching 8 bases. The CDR3 sequence is 16 residues long. J lost 0 bases, V lost 3 bases, and 7 bases had no gene match. Germline values: CDR1 SGDLS, CDR2 YYNGEE. The CDR3 is CASSARQGPSNYGYTF. The CDR3 coding sequence is TGTGCCAGCAGCGCCCGACAGGGGCCCTCTAACTATGGCTACACCTTC. Complete variable domain (other parts from reference TRBV9 and TRBJ1-2): DSGVTQTPKHLITATGQRVTLRCSPRSGDLSVYWYQQSLDQGLQFLIQYYNGEERAKGNILERFSAQQFPDLHSELNLSSLELGDSALYFCASSARQGPSNYGYTFGSGTRLTVV.

This clonotype was observed a handful of times. J is TRBJ2-1 and V is TRBV4-2; D ambiguous. V was cut by 0 bases and J by 7 bases, with 16 bases left in between. Germline CDR1 reads LGHNA; CDR2 reads YNFKEQ. There are 16 residues in the CDR3. In nucleotides, the CDR3 is TGTGCCAGCAGCCAAGAGGTGTCAGGCCCCCAAAATGAGCAGTTCTTC. Encoded protein: CASSQEVSGPQNEQFF.

CDR3 sequence reads: CASSVTSTETQYF. The CDR3 DNA is TGTGCCAGCAGTGTGACTAGCACGGAGACCCAGTACTTC. The V and J genes are TRBV12-3 or TRBV12-4 and TRBJ2-7, with TRBD2 matching 7 bases. The J call may be faulty, since TRBJ2-5 better matches the DNA end. The CDR3 consists of 13 residues.

This clonotype was observed a few times. This chain connects TRBV12-3 or TRBV12-4 to TRBJ2-5, with TRBD2 matching 9 bases. The CDR3 spans 17 residues. V dropped 1 base and J dropped 4; count of bases not matched to a gene: 10. The CDR3 nucleotides are TGTGCCAGCAGTTTAGTGGCGGGAGGGCCTATAGGAGAGACCCAGTACTTC. This codes for CASSLVAGGPIGETQYF.

The chain has TRBV2 and TRBJ2-3; 9 positions agree with TRBD1. The junction had 7 bases not matched to a gene; V was cut back by 6 bases and J by 3 bases. Germline CDR1 SNHLY, CDR2 FYNNEI. This CDR3 contains 15 residues. The CDR3 DNA follows: TGTGCCAGCAGAAGGACAGGGGCCCATACAGATACGCAGTATTTT. Translation: CASRRTGAHTDTQYF.

The sample holds one count of this clonotype. The V call is TRBV6-2 or TRBV6-3, the J call TRBJ2-7, with a weak D call TRBD2 (6 bases). TRBJ2-4 explains the end of the DNA better; the J call may be wrong. The germline V gene has CDR1 MNHEY and CDR2 SVGEGT. This CDR3 spans 17 amino acids. The CDR3 spells CASSYNSAGWAGNIQYF. The CDR3 DNA sequence: TGTGCCAGCAGTTACAATTCGGCGGGATGGGCTGGGAACATTCAGTACTTC.

A remark on this clonotype: The junction departs from germline at one end; a sequencing error may be responsible. The rearrangement uses TRBV30 and TRBJ2-5; a possible D gene is TRBD2 (6 bases). The end of the DNA fits TRBJ2-7 better, so the J call may be wrong. This CDR3 is built from 11 residues. The germline V gene has CDR1 GTSNPN and CDR2 SVGIG (reference sequence). CDR3 protein: CAGRLAYEQYF. The CDR3 bases are TGTGCCGGGAGGTTAGCTTACGAGCAGTACTTC.

This clonotype was counted a single time. This rearrangement joins TRBV29-1 to TRBJ1-6; no reliable D call. Germline V gene data show CDR1 as SQVTM and CDR2 as ANQGSEA. This CDR3 is 14 amino acids long. Trimming shortened V by 4 bases and J by 7 bases, and 14 bases separated the two germline ends. CDR3 protein: CSVALPDLNSPLHF. CDR3 bases: TGCAGCGTTGCCTTACCGGACCTAAATTCACCCCTCCACTTT.

DNA for the CDR3: TGTGCCAGCAGCCACGGACTAGGGTCCTACAATGAGCAGTTCTTC. Amino acids: CASSHGLGSYNEQFF. The gene calls are TRBV3-1 and TRBJ2-1; TRBD2 matches 7 bases. After removal of 3 bases from V and 1 base from J, the junction contained 3 bases not matched to a gene. Germline CDR1 reads LGHDT; CDR2 reads YNNKEL (reference sequence). This CDR3 region has 15 residues.

This chain links TRBV6-1 with TRBJ2-5, with a weak D call TRBD1 (6 bases). Germline assignment: CDR1 MNHNS and CDR2 SASEGT. The V end was cut by 4 bases, the J end by 1 base, with 13 bases between. The CDR3 is 15 residues long. The CDR3 loop is CASSAPNRAQETQYF. Here the CDR3 DNA reads TGTGCCAGCAGTGCACCGAACAGGGCCCAAGAGACCCAGTACTTC.

V is TRBV10-3 and J is TRBJ1-5; 7 bases match TRBD1. V lost 2 bases to trimming and J lost 4 bases; unmatched junction nucleotides: 5. The length of the CDR3 is 15 residues. Germline CDR1 reads ENHRY; CDR2 reads SYGVKD. The CDR3 nucleotides are TGTGCCATCAGTGAGCGCGGGACAGAAAATCAGCCCCAGCATTTT. It codes for CAISERGTENQPQHF.

This clonotype was observed a few times. The gene calls are TRBV7-2 and TRBJ2-7; D perhaps matches TRBD1 (6 bases). Germline V gives CDR1 SGHTA, CDR2 FQGNSA. The CDR3 loop spans 15 amino acids. V gave up 5 bases and J gave up 0 bases, with 14 bases separating them. The CDR3 DNA follows: TGTGCCAGCAGCGTCGGGACACTGAGCTCCTACGAGCAGTACTTC. Residues: CASSVGTLSSYEQYF.

The rearrangement joins TRBV6-2 or TRBV6-3 to TRBJ2-3; D unresolved. V lost 7 bases to trimming and J lost 0 bases, with 8 bases between them. The length of the CDR3 is 13 residues. Germline CDR1 MNHEY, CDR2 SVGEGT. This chain's CDR3 is CASTLTSTDTQYF. In nucleotides, the CDR3 is TGTGCCAGCACTCTGACTAGCACAGATACGCAGTATTTT.

In this sample, this clonotype turned up a few times. The chain links TRBV24-1 to TRBJ2-5, with D possibly TRBD1 on 6 matching bases. V lost 4 bases to trimming and J lost 11 bases, with 31 bases between them. Germline-derived CDR1 and CDR2 are KGHDR and SFDVKD. There are 18 residues in the CDR3. CDR3 residues: CATSDPPGGLTGPNEQYF. Here the CDR3 DNA reads TGTGCCACCAGTGACCCTCCTGGGGGCCTAACAGGCCCAAATGAGCAGTACTTC.